Shown below are 20 T cell receptor beta chains from a single sample sequenced in a study of blood T cell repertoires in COVID-19. Clones were sequenced by immunoSEQ multiplex PCR, and TCRdb holds only the in-frame ones, with some missing. The table includes about 75,000 clones, 84% detected once. The sample taken for sequencing was peripheral blood. The receptor source for this set is a woman between 45 and 65 years old with acute or convalescent COVID-19.

The V call is TRBV7-8, the J call TRBJ2-1; D perhaps matches TRBD1 (6 bases). The CDR3 extends over 12 amino acids. V was clipped by 5 bases and J by 9 bases, with 11 bases between them. Germline CDR1 reads SGHVS; CDR2 reads FQNEAQ. The CDR3 sequence is CASSLRGLEQFF. The CDR3 nucleotides read TGTGCCAGCAGCCTCAGGGGCCTTGAGCAGTTCTTC.

The rearrangement joins TRBV2 to TRBJ2-1; weak D call: TRBD2 (5 bases). CDR1 and CDR2 from the germline V gene are SNHLY and FYNNEI. Trimming took 1 base from V and 8 from J, leaving 9 bases between them. The CDR3 runs 13 residues. The CDR3 DNA reads TGTGCCAGCAGTGAAGAGGGAGTGTATGAGCAGTTCTTC. It is translated as CASSEEGVYEQFF.

V gene TRBV5-6 combines with J gene TRBJ1-2; a possible D gene is TRBD1 (6 bases). CDR3 length equals 12 residues. Per the germline V gene, CDR1 is SGHDT and CDR2 is YYEEEE. V dropped 4 bases and J dropped 8 bases, with 12 bases sitting between them. The CDR3 loop is CASSGQGQGYTF. The CDR3 region has the DNA TGTGCCAGCAGCGGGCAGGGGCAAGGCTACACCTTC.

This clone was recorded once. The chain uses TRBV4-2 and TRBJ1-1, with TRBD1 as a possible D gene (5 bases). The CDR3 length is 16 residues. Between the trimmed V and J ends, which lost 1 base and 1 base, there was a span of 13 bases. Germline-derived CDR1 and CDR2 are LGHNA and YNFKEQ. CDR3 region: CASSQGAARENTEAFF. The CDR3 coding sequence is TGTGCCAGCAGCCAAGGGGCCGCCAGGGAGAACACTGAAGCTTTCTTT.

The chain recombines TRBV5-1 with TRBJ2-3; 10 bases are a match to TRBD2. Germline V gene lookup returns CDR1 SGHRS and CDR2 YFSETQ. The J segment lost 4 bases and the V segment lost 0 bases, leaving 5 bases of the junction unmatched. This CDR3 has 16 amino acids. The CDR3 nucleotides read TGCGCCAGCAGCTTGGCTGCTAGCGGGAGCCCAGATACGCAGTATTTT. Residues: CASSLAASGSPDTQYF.

The rearrangement joins TRBV9 to TRBJ2-2; tentative D call: TRBD2 (7 bases). The germline gives CDR1 SGDLS, CDR2 YYNGEE. V shed 0 bases and J shed 7 bases, with 16 bases lying between them. The CDR3 length is 16 residues. The CDR3 reads CASSVVSGGSGGELFF. CDR3 bases: TGTGCCAGCAGCGTAGTATCGGGGGGCTCGGGCGGGGAGCTGTTTTTT.

This sequence joins TRBV30 and TRBJ2-5, with D perhaps TRBD2 (7 bases). CDR1 is GTSNPN and CDR2 is SVGIG in the germline V gene (reference sequence). CDR3 length: 11 residues. The germline V and J ends were trimmed by 5 bases and 5 bases, with 9 bases remaining between them. The CDR3 is CAWAGAETQYF. The CDR3 DNA follows: TGTGCCTGGGCGGGGGCCGAGACCCAGTACTTC. Complete variable domain (other parts from reference TRBV30 and TRBJ2-5): SQTIHQWPATLVQPVGSPLSLECTVEGTSNPNLYWYRQAAGRGLQLLFYSVGIGQISSEVPQNLSASRPQDRQFILSSKKLLLSDSGFYLCAWAGAETQYFGPGTRLLVL.

The chain carries TRBV7-9 and TRBJ2-2; 13 nucleotides line up with TRBD2. CDR3 length: 19 amino acids. Per the germline V gene, CDR1 is SEHNR and CDR2 is FQNEAQ (reference sequence). The J segment lost 1 base and the V segment lost 5 bases, leaving 10 bases of the junction unmatched. CDR3 loop: CASSPLGLAGEENTGELFF. The CDR3 region has the DNA TGTGCCAGCAGCCCGCTTGGACTAGCGGGGGAAGAGAACACCGGGGAGCTGTTTTTT.

This chain links TRBV11-1 with TRBJ2-7, with 8 nucleotides matching TRBD2. Trimming cost V 5 bases and J 0 bases; bases outside gene matches: 6. Germline V gene lookup returns CDR1 SGHAT and CDR2 FQDESV (reference sequence). This CDR3 is 15 amino acids long. CDR3 region: CASSKKRGSSYEQYF. In DNA form, the CDR3 reads TGTGCCAGCAGCAAGAAGCGGGGGAGCTCCTACGAGCAGTACTTC. The full variable domain, its missing parts supplied by reference TRBV11-1 and TRBJ2-7, is EAEVAQSPRYKITEKSQAVAFWCDPISGHATLYWYRQILGQGPELLVQFQDESVVDDSQLPKDRFSAERLKGVDSTLKIQPAELGDSAMYLCASSKKRGSSYEQYFGPGTRLTVT.

In this sample, this clone turned up once. V gene TRBV7-2 combines with J gene TRBJ2-7, with 9 positions matching TRBD1. This CDR3 is built from 18 residues. Per the germline V gene, CDR1 is SGHTA and CDR2 is FQGNSA. V trimming: 1 base; J trimming: 2 bases; junction bases outside the gene matches: 12. Written as DNA, the CDR3 is TGTGCCAGCAGCTTAGGGCGGTTGGGGACAGGGATACCCTACGAGCAGTACTTC. Translation gives CASSLGRLGTGIPYEQYF.

This clone came up a few times. The DNA of the CDR3 is TGTGCCAGCATTTACCGGGACTTCAACCATGCACCTAATGAAAAACTGTTTTTT. This codes for CASIYRDFNHAPNEKLFF. This sequence joins TRBV6-4 and TRBJ1-4, with D maybe TRBD1 (5 bases). Germline-derived CDR1 and CDR2 are MRHNA and SNTAGT. V lost 7 bases and J lost 3, with 24 bases in between. The CDR3 covers 18 residues.

This clone has more than one count but fewer than ten. The sample holds other DNA sequences that translate to the same CDR3. The DNA of the CDR3 is TGTGCCAGCTCACCAGACAGGGGTGGCAATCAGCCCCAGCATTTT. This gives the protein CASSPDRGGNQPQHF. The chain couples TRBV18 to TRBJ1-5, with 8 bases aligning to TRBD1. From germline, CDR1 is KGHSH and CDR2 LQKENI. V trimming: 2 bases; J trimming: 2 bases; junction bases outside the gene matches: 2. The CDR3 length is 15 residues.

The chain links TRBV7-8 to TRBJ2-7, with TRBD1 matching 7 bases. The V gene's germline CDR1 is SGHVS and CDR2 FQNEAQ. The V gene end was trimmed by 3 bases and the J gene end by 2 bases; junction bases not matched to a gene: 4. The CDR3 totals 14 residues. CDR3 DNA: TGTGCCAGCAGCTTTCGACAGGGCCCCTACGAGCAGTACTTC. This codes for CASSFRQGPYEQYF.

The CDR3 is CASSYAPTGFYGYTF. For the CDR3, the DNA is TGTGCCAGCAGCTACGCCCCCACAGGGTTCTATGGCTACACCTTC. The V and J genes are TRBV7-9 and TRBJ1-2; a possible D gene is TRBD1 (6 bases). Trimming cost V 4 bases and J 4 bases, with 16 bases left between them. Per germline, CDR1 SEHNR and CDR2 FQNEAQ (reference sequence). The length of the CDR3 is 15 residues.

This chain links TRBV29-1 with TRBJ2-1; D unclear. Trimming left V 5 bases short and J 8 bases short, with 13 bases between. This CDR3 contains 12 residues. Germline loops: CDR1 SQVTM, CDR2 ANQGSEA. The CDR3 is CSVYDKTYEQFF. As DNA, the CDR3 is TGCAGCGTTTATGACAAAACTTATGAGCAGTTCTTC.

This rearrangement joins TRBV30 to TRBJ2-7; no definite D call. CDR1 and CDR2 from the germline V gene are GTSNPN and SVGIG (reference sequence). Between the trimmed V and J ends, which lost 2 bases and 2 bases, there was a span of 13 bases. The CDR3 has 14 amino acids. The CDR3 DNA reads TGTGCCTGGAGTCTCTTAACACGTCCCTACGAGCAGTACTTC. This codes for CAWSLLTRPYEQYF.

The rearrangement links TRBV19 to TRBJ2-1; D is undetermined. Germline V gene lookup returns CDR1 LNHDA and CDR2 SQIVND (reference sequence). The CDR3 is made up of 15 amino acids. The V and J ends lost 5 bases and 0 bases respectively, with 11 bases between them. The CDR3 sequence is CASSPTPRSYNEQFF. As DNA, the CDR3 is TGTGCCAGTAGTCCTACCCCTCGCTCCTACAATGAGCAGTTCTTC. The whole variable domain, remainder taken from reference TRBV19 and TRBJ2-1, is DGGITQSPKYLFRKEGQNVTLSCEQNLNHDAMYWYRQDPGQGLRLIYYSQIVNDFQKGDIAEGYSVSREKKESFPLTVTSAQKNPTAFYLCASSPTPRSYNEQFFGPGTRLTVL.

This chain links TRBV7-2 with TRBJ2-3; D unresolved. This CDR3 is 15 amino acids long. Trimming left V 5 bases short and J 0 bases short, with 12 bases between. Germline V gene sequence: CDR1 SGHTA, CDR2 FQGNSA. CDR3: CASSEVVASTDTQYF. CDR3 DNA sequence: TGTGCCAGCAGCGAGGTAGTGGCTAGCACAGATACGCAGTATTTT.

J is TRBJ2-2 and V is TRBV2; D is ambiguous. V was shortened by 7 bases and J by 2 bases, with 11 bases between the two germline ends. The CDR3 covers 14 residues. In germline, CDR1 is SNHLY, CDR2 FYNNEI. Here the CDR3 reads CASKPGENTGELFF. The DNA for the CDR3 is TGTGCCAGCAAGCCCGGTGAAAACACCGGGGAGCTGTTTTTT.

This chain uses TRBV7-2 with TRBJ2-7; D perhaps matches TRBD2 (6 bases). V lost 3 bases and J lost 3, with 18 bases in between. The CDR3 is 16 residues long. Germline lookup yields CDR1 SGHTA and CDR2 FQGNSA. CDR3 DNA: TGTGCCAGCAGCTTGGAATACGGAGGGCGGGGCTACGAGCAGTACTTC. It is translated as CASSLEYGGRGYEQYF. Supplemented by reference TRBV7-2 and TRBJ2-7, the full variable domain reads GAGVSQSPSNKVTEKGKDVELRCDPISGHTALYWYRQSLGQGLEFLIYFQGNSAPDKSGLPSDRFSAERTGGSVSTLTIQRTQQEDSAVYLCASSLEYGGRGYEQYFGPGTRLTVT.